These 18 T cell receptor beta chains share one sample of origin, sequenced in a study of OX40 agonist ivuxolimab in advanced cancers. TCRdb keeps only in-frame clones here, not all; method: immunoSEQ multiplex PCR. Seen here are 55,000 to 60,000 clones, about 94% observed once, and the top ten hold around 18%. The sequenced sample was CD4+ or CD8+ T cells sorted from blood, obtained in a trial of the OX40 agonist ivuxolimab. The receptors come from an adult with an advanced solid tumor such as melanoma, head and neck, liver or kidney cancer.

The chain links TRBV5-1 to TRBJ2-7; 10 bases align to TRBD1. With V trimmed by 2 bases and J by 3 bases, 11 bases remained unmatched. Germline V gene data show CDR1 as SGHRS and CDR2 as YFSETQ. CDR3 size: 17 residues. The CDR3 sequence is CASSLLTYGQGVYEQYF. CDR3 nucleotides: TGCGCCAGCAGCTTACTAACATACGGACAGGGGGTCTACGAGCAGTACTTC.

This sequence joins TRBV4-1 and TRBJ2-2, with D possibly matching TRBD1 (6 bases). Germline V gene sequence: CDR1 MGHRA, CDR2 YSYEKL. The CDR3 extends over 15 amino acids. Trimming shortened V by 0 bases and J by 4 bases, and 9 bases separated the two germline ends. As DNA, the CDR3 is TGCGCCAGCAGCCAAGAAGGGGGAGCCACCGGGGAGCTGTTTTTT. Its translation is CASSQEGGATGELFF.

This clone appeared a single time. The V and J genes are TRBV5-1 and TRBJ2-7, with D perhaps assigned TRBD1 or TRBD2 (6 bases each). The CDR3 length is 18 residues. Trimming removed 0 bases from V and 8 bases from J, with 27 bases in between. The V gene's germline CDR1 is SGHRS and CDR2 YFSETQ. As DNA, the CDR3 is TGCGCCAGCAGCTTGGCCTATGGGGGCGCGGGACTCCGCCTTCAGCAGTACTTC. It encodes CASSLAYGGAGLRLQQYF.

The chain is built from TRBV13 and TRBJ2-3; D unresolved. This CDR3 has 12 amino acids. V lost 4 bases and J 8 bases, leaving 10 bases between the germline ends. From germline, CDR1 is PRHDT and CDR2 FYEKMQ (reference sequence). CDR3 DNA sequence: TGTGCCAGCAGCTCGGACGTTTTTACGCAGTATTTT. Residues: CASSSDVFTQYF.

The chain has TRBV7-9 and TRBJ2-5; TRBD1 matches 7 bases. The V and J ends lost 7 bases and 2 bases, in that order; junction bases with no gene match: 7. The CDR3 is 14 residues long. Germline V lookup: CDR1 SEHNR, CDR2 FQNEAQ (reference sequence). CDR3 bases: TGTGCCAGCACCCTGGGACAGCAACAAGAGACCCAGTACTTC. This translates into CASTLGQQQETQYF.

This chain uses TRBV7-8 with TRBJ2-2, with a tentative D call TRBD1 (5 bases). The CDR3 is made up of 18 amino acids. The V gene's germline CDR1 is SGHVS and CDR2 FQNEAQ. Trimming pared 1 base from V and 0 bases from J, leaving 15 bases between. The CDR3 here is CASSLGTTGTSNTGELFF. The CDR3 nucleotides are TGTGCCAGCAGCTTAGGGACCACAGGAACCTCGAACACCGGGGAGCTGTTTTTT.

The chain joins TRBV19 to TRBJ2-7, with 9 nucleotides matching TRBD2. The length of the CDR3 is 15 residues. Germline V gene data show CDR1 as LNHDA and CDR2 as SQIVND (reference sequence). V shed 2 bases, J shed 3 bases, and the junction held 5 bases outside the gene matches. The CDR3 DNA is TGTGCCAGTAGTATATCGACTAGCGGCCACTACGAGCAGTACTTC. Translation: CASSISTSGHYEQYF.

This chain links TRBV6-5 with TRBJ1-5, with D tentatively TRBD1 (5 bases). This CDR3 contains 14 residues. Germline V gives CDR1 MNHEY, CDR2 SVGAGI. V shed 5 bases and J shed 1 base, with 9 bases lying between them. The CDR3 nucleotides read TGTGCCAGCAGTCCGGGGGAGAGCAATCAGCCCCAGCATTTT. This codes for CASSPGESNQPQHF.

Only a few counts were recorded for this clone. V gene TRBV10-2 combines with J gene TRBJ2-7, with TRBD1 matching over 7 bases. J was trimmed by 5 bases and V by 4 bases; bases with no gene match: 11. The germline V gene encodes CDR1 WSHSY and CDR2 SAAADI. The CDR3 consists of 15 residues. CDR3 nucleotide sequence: TGCGCCAGCAGTGCCGGCTGGACAGGTCCCCACGAGCAGTACTTC. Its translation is CASSAGWTGPHEQYF.

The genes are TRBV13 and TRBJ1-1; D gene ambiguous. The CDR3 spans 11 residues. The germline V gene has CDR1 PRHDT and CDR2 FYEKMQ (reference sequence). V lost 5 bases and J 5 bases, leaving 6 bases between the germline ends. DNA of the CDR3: TGTGCCAGCAGCCGTGGGACTGAAGCTTTCTTT. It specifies CASSRGTEAFF.

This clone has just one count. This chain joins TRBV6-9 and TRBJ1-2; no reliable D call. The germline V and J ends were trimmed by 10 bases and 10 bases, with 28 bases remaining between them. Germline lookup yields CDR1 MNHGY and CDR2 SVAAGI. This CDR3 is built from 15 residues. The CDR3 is CATPASTACAANYTF. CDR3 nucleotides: TGTGCCACTCCCGCATCTACCGCCTGCGCCGCAAACTACACCTTC.

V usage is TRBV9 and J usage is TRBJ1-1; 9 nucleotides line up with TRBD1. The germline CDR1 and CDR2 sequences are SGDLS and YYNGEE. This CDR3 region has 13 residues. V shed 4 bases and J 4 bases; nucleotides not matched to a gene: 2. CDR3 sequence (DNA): TGTGCCAGCAGCCGACAGGGGGGCACTGAAGCTTTCTTT. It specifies CASSRQGGTEAFF. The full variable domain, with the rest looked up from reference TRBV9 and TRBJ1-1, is DSGVTQTPKHLITATGQRVTLRCSPRSGDLSVYWYQQSLDQGLQFLIQYYNGEERAKGNILERFSAQQFPDLHSELNLSSLELGDSALYFCASSRQGGTEAFFGQGTRLTVV.

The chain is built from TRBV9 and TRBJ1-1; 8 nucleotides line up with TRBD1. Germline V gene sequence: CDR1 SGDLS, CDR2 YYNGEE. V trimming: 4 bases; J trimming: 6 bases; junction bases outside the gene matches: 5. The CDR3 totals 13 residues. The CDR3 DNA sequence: TGTGCCAGCAGCCTATCGACAGGGGCTGAAGCTTTCTTT. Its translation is CASSLSTGAEAFF.

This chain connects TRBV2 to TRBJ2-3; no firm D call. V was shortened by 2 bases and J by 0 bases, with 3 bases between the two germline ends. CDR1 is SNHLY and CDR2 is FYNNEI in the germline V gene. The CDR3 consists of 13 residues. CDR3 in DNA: TGTGCCAGCAGTGAAACTAGCACAGATACGCAGTATTTT. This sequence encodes CASSETSTDTQYF.

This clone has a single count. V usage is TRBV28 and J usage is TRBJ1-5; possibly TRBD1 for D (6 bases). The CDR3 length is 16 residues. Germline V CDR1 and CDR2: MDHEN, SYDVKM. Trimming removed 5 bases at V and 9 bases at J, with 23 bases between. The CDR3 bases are TGTGCCAGCAGTACCGTAAAATCTGGGGGCAGTTGGCCCCAGCATTTT. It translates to CASSTVKSGGSWPQHF.

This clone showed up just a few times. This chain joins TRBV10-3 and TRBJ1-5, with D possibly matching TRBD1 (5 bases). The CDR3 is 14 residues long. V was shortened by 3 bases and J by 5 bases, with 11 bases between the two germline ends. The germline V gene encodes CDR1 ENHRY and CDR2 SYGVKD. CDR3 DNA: TGTGCCATCAGTGAAGTGGGGGAACATCAGCCCCAGCATTTT. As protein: CAISEVGEHQPQHF.

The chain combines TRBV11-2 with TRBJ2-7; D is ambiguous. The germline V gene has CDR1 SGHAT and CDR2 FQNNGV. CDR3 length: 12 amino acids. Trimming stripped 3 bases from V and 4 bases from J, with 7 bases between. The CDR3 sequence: CASSLGEYEQYF. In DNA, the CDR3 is TGTGCCAGCAGCTTGGGTGAATACGAGCAGTACTTC. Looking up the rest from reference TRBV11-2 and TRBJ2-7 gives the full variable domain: EAGVAQSPRYKIIEKRQSVAFWCNPISGHATLYWYQQILGQGPKLLIQFQNNGVVDDSQLPKDRFSAERLKGVDSTLKIQPAKLEDSAVYLCASSLGEYEQYFGPGTRLTVT.

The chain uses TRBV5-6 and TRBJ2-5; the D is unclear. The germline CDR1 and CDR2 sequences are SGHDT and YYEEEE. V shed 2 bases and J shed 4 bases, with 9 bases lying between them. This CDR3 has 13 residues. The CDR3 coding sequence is TGTGCCAGCAGCTTAAGCCTGGGAGAGACCCAGTACTTC. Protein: CASSLSLGETQYF.